Each of the 7 T cell receptor beta chains below was sequenced from the same sample in a study of T cells in Graves' hyperthyroidism and ophthalmopathy. RNA transcripts provided the source from which TCR beta CDR3 regions were amplified. Using the HTBI primer set, a first-round RT-PCR was run on the TCR CDR3. TCRdb re-derived calls from the multiplex PCR reads in MiXCR, one entry per CDR3 protein. The repertoire holds roughly 500,000 distinct CDR3 sequences, with 40% to 55% as singletons. Sequencing used peripheral blood or thyroid tissue (not recorded which). Receptors were obtained from an adult woman with Graves' disease, either hyperthyroidism or ophthalmopathy (not recorded which).

This clonotype was found many times. The chain is built from TRBV10-3 and TRBJ1-6, with D uncertain. V was pared by 5 bases and J by 10 bases, with 15 bases between. This CDR3 spans 14 amino acids. The germline V gene encodes CDR1 ENHRY and CDR2 SYGVKD. The CDR3 nucleotides read TGTGCCATCAGTCACGACGGAGCAGAATCACCCCTCCACTTT. Its translation: CAISHDGAESPLHF.

The chain joins TRBV7-9 to TRBJ1-6; 7 nucleotides line up with TRBD1. Germline V gene data show CDR1 as SEHNR and CDR2 as FQNEAQ (reference sequence). This CDR3 has 17 amino acids. V shed 5 bases, J shed 6 bases, and the junction held 13 bases outside the gene matches. DNA of the CDR3: TGTGCCAGCAGCAGTCAGACAGGGATGCGTGGTAATTCACCCCTCCACTTT. It is translated as CASSSQTGMRGNSPLHF.

The chain uses TRBV24-1 and TRBJ1-5; 9 bases are a match to TRBD1. The CDR3 is 16 residues long. Trimming removed 5 bases from V and 2 bases from J; junction bases left unmatched: 6. Germline values: CDR1 KGHDR, CDR2 SFDVKD. CDR3 loop: CATSVGTGSGNQPQHF. The CDR3 region has the DNA TGTGCCACCAGTGTCGGGACAGGGTCGGGCAATCAGCCCCAGCATTTT.

This chain connects TRBV29-1 to TRBJ1-5, with TRBD1 as a possible D gene (5 bases). In germline, CDR1 is SQVTM, CDR2 ANQGSEA. Trimming removed 3 bases at V and 11 bases at J, with 11 bases between. The CDR3 covers 11 residues. In nucleotides, the CDR3 is TGCAGCGTTGAGGTGGGGGGGGCCCAGCATTTT. Translation gives CSVEVGGAQHF.

This clonotype was observed many times. The V call is TRBV5-1, the J call TRBJ2-7, with TRBD1 identical over 7 bases. This CDR3 is built from 14 residues. V trimming: 4 bases; J trimming: 6 bases; junction bases outside the gene matches: 10. Germline V lookup: CDR1 SGHRS, CDR2 YFSETQ. Here the CDR3 DNA reads TGCGCCAGCAGCCAACAACAGGGGATCGGCGAGCAGTACTTC. This codes for CASSQQQGIGEQYF.

Regarding this clonotype: At one end, the junction sequence differs from germline, possibly due to a read error. V gene TRBV7-2 combines with J gene TRBJ2-7; 8 bases align to TRBD1. The germline V gene has CDR1 SGHTA and CDR2 FQGNSA. CDR3 length: 15 amino acids. CDR3 region: CASNLGQGGNYEQCF. CDR3 nucleotide sequence: TGTGCCAGCAACTTAGGACAGGGAGGTAATTACGAGCAGTGCTTC.

This clonotype has ten or more counts. V and J are TRBV5-4 and TRBJ2-2; tentative D call: TRBD1 (5 bases). Germline V gene lookup returns CDR1 SGHNT and CDR2 YYREEE (reference sequence). The CDR3 spans 13 residues. Trimming removed 4 bases at V and 6 bases at J, with 10 bases between. The CDR3 region is CASSLRGAGELFF. The CDR3 coding sequence is TGTGCCAGCAGCCTTAGGGGCGCCGGGGAGCTGTTTTTT.